Below are 10 T cell receptor beta chains sequenced from a single sample in a study of control samples from healthy donors and cancer patients. Measured with immunoSEQ multiplex PCR; TCRdb has only the in-frame clones, and not every one. Of 100,000 to 150,000 clones in the sample, approximately 92% were seen once. The sequencing sample was made of PBMCs. The receptor source for this set is a man older than 75 with head and neck cancer.

This clone has just one count. The chain employs TRBV5-1 and TRBJ2-3; TRBD2 is a possible D gene (6 bases). This CDR3 has 16 amino acids. V dropped 3 bases and J dropped 1 base, with 15 bases sitting between them. Germline CDR1 SGHRS, CDR2 YFSETQ. This CDR3 is CASSSLPSGGTDTQYF. The DNA for the CDR3 is TGCGCCAGCAGCTCCTTGCCATCGGGGGGCACAGATACGCAGTATTTT.

The genes are TRBV7-2 and TRBJ2-3; D is unresolved. Per germline, CDR1 SGHTA and CDR2 FQGNSA. The CDR3 is 15 amino acids. The ends were cut back, 1 base at V and 5 bases at J, with 13 bases in the middle. The CDR3 region has the DNA TGTGCCAGCAGCTTAGTTGGGCGTGTTGGAGATACGCAGTATTTT. Amino acids: CASSLVGRVGDTQYF. Complete variable domain (other parts from reference TRBV7-2 and TRBJ2-3): GAGVSQSPSNKVTEKGKDVELRCDPISGHTALYWYRQSLGQGLEFLIYFQGNSAPDKSGLPSDRFSAERTGGSVSTLTIQRTQQEDSAVYLCASSLVGRVGDTQYFGPGTRLTVL.

The chain couples TRBV5-1 to TRBJ2-3; tentatively, D is TRBD1 (6 bases). The CDR3 consists of 16 residues. Trimming took off 4 bases at V and 1 base at J, with 16 bases between the two ends. CDR1 and CDR2 from the germline V gene are SGHRS and YFSETQ. In DNA form, the CDR3 reads TGCGCCAGCAGCCGAGGGGCGACAGGCCGCACAGATACGCAGTATTTT. Translating it yields CASSRGATGRTDTQYF.

V gene TRBV5-4 combines with J gene TRBJ1-4, with a possible D match to TRBD1 (5 bases). Germline CDR1 and CDR2: SGHNT and YYREEE (reference sequence). This CDR3 comprises 15 residues. Trimming removed 0 bases at V and 6 bases at J, with 12 bases between. CDR3 sequence (DNA): TGTGCCAGCAGCTTGGGGGCCGAGACAGATGAAAAACTGTTTTTT. Translating it yields CASSLGAETDEKLFF.

V gene TRBV7-9 combines with J gene TRBJ1-2; no clear D gene. Trimming cost V 4 bases and J 8 bases, with 8 bases left between them. The CDR3 is made up of 11 amino acids. CDR1 is SEHNR, CDR2 FQNEAQ, per germline (reference sequence). CDR3 sequence reads: CASSSARGYTF. CDR3 nucleotides: TGTGCCAGCAGCTCGGCACGGGGCTACACCTTC.

The J gene is TRBJ1-1, the V gene TRBV9; the match to TRBD1 covers 7 bases. The V gene's germline CDR1 is SGDLS and CDR2 YYNGEE. V dropped 0 bases and J dropped 5; count of bases not matched to a gene: 13. The CDR3 loop spans 17 amino acids. CDR3 DNA: TGTGCCAGCAGCGTAGTGCCGGGGATGACAGGGAGAACTGAAGCTTTCTTT. This translates into CASSVVPGMTGRTEAFF.

This clone has a single count. The chain combines TRBV9 with TRBJ2-5, with TRBD2 matching over 8 bases. Looked up from germline, CDR1 is SGDLS and CDR2 is YYNGEE. Trimming cost V 4 bases and J 5 bases; bases outside gene matches: 13. CDR3 length equals 16 residues. CDR3 protein: CASSPPYPGGRETQYF. Here the CDR3 DNA reads TGTGCCAGCAGCCCGCCTTATCCGGGGGGGCGGGAGACCCAGTACTTC. Based on the CDR3 plus reference TRBV9 and TRBJ2-5, the full variable domain is DSGVTQTPKHLITATGQRVTLRCSPRSGDLSVYWYQQSLDQGLQFLIQYYNGEERAKGNILERFSAQQFPDLHSELNLSSLELGDSALYFCASSPPYPGGRETQYFGPGTRLLVL.

This chain uses TRBV25-1 with TRBJ1-5; no firm D call. Germline assignment: CDR1 MGHDK and CDR2 SYGVNS. CDR3 length: 12 residues. The ends were cut back, 8 bases at V and 2 bases at J, with 7 bases in the middle. The CDR3 reads CASGDGNQPQHF. Written as DNA, the CDR3 is TGTGCCAGCGGAGATGGCAATCAGCCCCAGCATTTT.

The V and J genes are TRBV12-3 or TRBV12-4 and TRBJ1-2; weak D call: TRBD1 (5 bases). Trimming left V 4 bases short and J 8 bases short, with 14 bases between. This CDR3 comprises 13 residues. This CDR3 reads CASSSRDLRGYTF. Here the CDR3 DNA reads TGTGCCAGCAGTTCGCGGGACCTAAGAGGCTACACCTTC.

The chain uses TRBV30 and TRBJ2-2; 11 bases fit TRBD2. The CDR3 covers 15 residues. J lost 5 bases, V lost 3 bases, and 5 bases had no gene match. CDR1 and CDR2 from the germline V gene are GTSNPN and SVGIG (reference sequence). CDR3 protein: CAWRLAGGMTGELFF. The CDR3 DNA is TGTGCCTGGAGGCTAGCGGGAGGAATGACCGGGGAGCTGTTTTTT.